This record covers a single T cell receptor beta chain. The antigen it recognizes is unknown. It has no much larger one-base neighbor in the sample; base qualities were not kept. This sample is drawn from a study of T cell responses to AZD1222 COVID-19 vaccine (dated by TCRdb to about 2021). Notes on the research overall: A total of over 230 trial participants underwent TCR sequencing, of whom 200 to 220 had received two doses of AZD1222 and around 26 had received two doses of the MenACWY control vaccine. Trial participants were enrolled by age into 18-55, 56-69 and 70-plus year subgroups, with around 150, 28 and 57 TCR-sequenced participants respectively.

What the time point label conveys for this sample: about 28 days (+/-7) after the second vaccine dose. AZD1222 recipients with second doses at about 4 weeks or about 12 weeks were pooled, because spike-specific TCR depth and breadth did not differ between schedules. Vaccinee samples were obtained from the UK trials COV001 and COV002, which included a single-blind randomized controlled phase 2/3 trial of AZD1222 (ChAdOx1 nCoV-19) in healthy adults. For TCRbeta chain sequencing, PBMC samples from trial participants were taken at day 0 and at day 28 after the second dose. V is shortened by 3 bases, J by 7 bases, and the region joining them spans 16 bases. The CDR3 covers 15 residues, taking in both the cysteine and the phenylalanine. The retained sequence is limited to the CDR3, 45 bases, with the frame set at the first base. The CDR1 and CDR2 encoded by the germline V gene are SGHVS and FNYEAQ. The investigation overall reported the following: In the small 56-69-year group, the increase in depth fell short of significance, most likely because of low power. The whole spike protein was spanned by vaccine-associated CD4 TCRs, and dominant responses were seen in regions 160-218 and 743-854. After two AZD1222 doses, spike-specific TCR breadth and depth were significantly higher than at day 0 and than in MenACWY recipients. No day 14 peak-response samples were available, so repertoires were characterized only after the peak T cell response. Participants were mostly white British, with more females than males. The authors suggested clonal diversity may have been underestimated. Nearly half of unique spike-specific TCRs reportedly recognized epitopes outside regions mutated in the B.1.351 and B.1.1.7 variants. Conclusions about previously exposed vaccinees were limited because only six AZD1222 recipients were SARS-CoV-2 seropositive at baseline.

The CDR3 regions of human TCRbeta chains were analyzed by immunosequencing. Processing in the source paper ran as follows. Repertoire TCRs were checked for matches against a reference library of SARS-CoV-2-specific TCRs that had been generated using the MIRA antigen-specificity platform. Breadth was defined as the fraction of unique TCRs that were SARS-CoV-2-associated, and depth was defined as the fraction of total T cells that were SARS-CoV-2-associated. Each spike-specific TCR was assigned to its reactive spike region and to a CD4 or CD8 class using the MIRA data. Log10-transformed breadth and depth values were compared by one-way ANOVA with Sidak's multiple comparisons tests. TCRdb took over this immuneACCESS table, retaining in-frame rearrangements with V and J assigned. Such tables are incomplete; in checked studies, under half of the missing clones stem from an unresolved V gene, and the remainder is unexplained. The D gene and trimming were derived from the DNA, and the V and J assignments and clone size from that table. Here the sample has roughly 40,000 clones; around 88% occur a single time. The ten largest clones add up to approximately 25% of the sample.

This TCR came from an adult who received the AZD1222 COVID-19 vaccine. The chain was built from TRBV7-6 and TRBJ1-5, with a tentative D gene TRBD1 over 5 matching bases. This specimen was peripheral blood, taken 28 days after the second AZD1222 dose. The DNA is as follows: TGTGCCAGCAGCTTGGGACCCGAGGAAGGGCAGCCCCAGCATTTT. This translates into CASSLGPEEGQPQHF.